These 25 T cell receptor beta chains originate from one sample sequenced in a study of cytomegalovirus exposure and HLA in healthy donors. Primers for the PCR totalled 60 Vbeta and 13 Jbeta. TCRdb keeps only in-frame clones here, not all; method: immunoSEQ multiplex PCR. The sample shows roughly 100,000 clones, 63% of them seen only once. Sample: PBMCs. All receptors come from a human donor in good health.

This clone occurred once. In DNA form, the CDR3 reads TGTGCCAGCAGTCCAGACAGGGACCTTAACTATGGCTACACCTTC. Translated: CASSPDRDLNYGYTF. This chain links TRBV28 with TRBJ1-2, with 7 bases identical to TRBD1. The ends lost 5 bases at V and 1 base at J; junction bases unmatched: 7. The length of the CDR3 is 15 residues. CDR1 and CDR2 (germline): MDHEN, SYDVKM.

The chain carries TRBV19 and TRBJ2-1, with unresolved D. V lost 4 bases and J lost 0, with 19 bases in between. CDR3 length: 18 residues. From germline, CDR1 is LNHDA and CDR2 SQIVND (reference sequence). The DNA of the CDR3 is TGTGCCAGTAGTAACCCGCGGATGAGTACACGCTCCTACAATGAGCAGTTCTTC. Translated, it gives CASSNPRMSTRSYNEQFF.

The chain links TRBV19 to TRBJ2-1; 12 bases map to TRBD2. Germline loops: CDR1 LNHDA, CDR2 SQIVND (reference sequence). Trimming removed 5 bases from V and 1 base from J; junction bases left unmatched: 3. The CDR3 spans 16 residues. The CDR3 protein is CASSPGLAGSYNEQFF. In DNA form, the CDR3 reads TGTGCCAGTAGTCCGGGACTAGCGGGTTCCTACAATGAGCAGTTCTTC.

This clone was seen only a few times. The chain recombines TRBV27 with TRBJ2-5, with TRBD2 matching over 9 bases. Germline V gene lookup returns CDR1 MNHEY and CDR2 SMNVEV (reference sequence). The V and J ends lost 1 base and 7 bases, in that order; junction bases with no gene match: 10. CDR3 length equals 16 residues. CDR3 amino acids: CASSLLVAGAARTQYF. The DNA for the CDR3 is TGTGCCAGCAGTTTATTGGTAGCGGGAGCCGCGAGGACCCAGTACTTC.

The rearrangement uses TRBV6-5 and TRBJ2-1; 11 bases fit TRBD2. The V and J ends lost 0 bases and 7 bases, in that order; junction bases with no gene match: 5. This CDR3 contains 16 residues. Germline CDR1 MNHEY, CDR2 SVGAGI. CDR3 sequence reads: CASSYSALAGVNEQFF. CDR3 nucleotide sequence: TGTGCCAGCAGTTACTCCGCACTAGCGGGAGTAAATGAGCAGTTCTTC.

This clone was observed a few times. V usage is TRBV7-9 and J usage is TRBJ2-7; unclear D gene. The germline CDR1 and CDR2 sequences are SEHNR and FQNEAQ (reference sequence). CDR3 length: 15 residues. V lost 6 bases to trimming and J lost 1 base, with 16 bases between them. The chain's CDR3 is CASSLGSTASYEQYF. CDR3 bases: TGTGCCAGCAGTCTAGGCTCTACCGCTTCCTACGAGCAGTACTTC.

The rearrangement uses TRBV7-2 and TRBJ2-7; TRBD2 matches at 8 bases. V dropped 1 base and J dropped 3; count of bases not matched to a gene: 2. Germline lookup yields CDR1 SGHTA and CDR2 FQGNSA. CDR3 length: 14 residues. The DNA of the CDR3 is TGTGCCAGCAGCTTAGGGACTAGCTTCTACGAGCAGTACTTC. It specifies CASSLGTSFYEQYF.

CDR3 in DNA: TGTGCCAGCTCCTGGCGGGGAGATAGCAATCAGCCCCAGCATTTT. This codes for CASSWRGDSNQPQHF. The V call is TRBV19, the J call TRBJ1-5; D gene unclear. Germline V lookup: CDR1 LNHDA, CDR2 SQIVND (reference sequence). The CDR3 has 15 amino acids. The V and J ends lost 9 bases and 0 bases respectively, with 15 bases between them.

J is TRBJ1-2 and V is TRBV6-5; TRBD1 matches 7 bases. The germline CDR1 and CDR2 sequences are MNHEY and SVGAGI. V trimming: 6 bases; J trimming: 4 bases; junction bases outside the gene matches: 8. There are 14 residues in the CDR3. As DNA, the CDR3 is TGTGCCAGCAGCCCCGAACAGGGGACCTATGGCTACACCTTC. It encodes CASSPEQGTYGYTF.

The rearrangement uses TRBV7-9 and TRBJ2-2, with D perhaps TRBD2 (7 bases). This CDR3 spans 15 amino acids. Trimming cost V 5 bases and J 5 bases, with 15 bases left between them. Germline loops: CDR1 SEHNR, CDR2 FQNEAQ (reference sequence). CDR3 in amino acids: CASSPSGGQTGELFF. In nucleotides, the CDR3 is TGTGCCAGCAGCCCCTCGGGAGGACAGACCGGGGAGCTGTTTTTT.

The V gene is TRBV27, the J gene TRBJ2-1, with TRBD2 identical over 7 bases. Germline CDR1 reads MNHEY; CDR2 reads SMNVEV (reference sequence). The CDR3 has 15 residues. V dropped 2 bases and J dropped 0; count of bases not matched to a gene: 1. CDR3 protein: CASSLIAGSYNEQFF. DNA for the CDR3: TGTGCCAGCAGTTTAATAGCGGGCTCCTACAATGAGCAGTTCTTC.

The chain recombines TRBV27 with TRBJ2-2, with D perhaps TRBD1 (6 bases). Germline CDR1 MNHEY, CDR2 SMNVEV (reference sequence). V was shortened by 9 bases and J by 7 bases, with 15 bases between the two germline ends. The CDR3 has 13 residues. The CDR3 here is CASRTPGDGELFF. For the CDR3, the DNA is TGTGCCAGTAGAACCCCAGGGGACGGGGAGCTGTTTTTT.

This clone was counted only a few times. The gene calls are TRBV9 and TRBJ2-7; possibly TRBD1 for D (5 bases). Germline CDR1 and CDR2: SGDLS and YYNGEE. V gave up 0 bases and J gave up 2 bases, with 15 bases separating them. There are 16 residues in the CDR3. The CDR3 DNA sequence: TGTGCCAGCAGCGTAGTGGCAGGCAGGGCTACCTACGAGCAGTACTTC. Protein product: CASSVVAGRATYEQYF.

V usage is TRBV28 and J usage is TRBJ1-3, with D maybe TRBD1 (6 bases). Trimming removed 1 base at V and 4 bases at J, with 8 bases between. Germline CDR1 reads MDHEN; CDR2 reads SYDVKM. CDR3 size: 14 residues. CDR3 sequence reads: CASSLSDRGNTIYF. The CDR3 region has the DNA TGTGCCAGCAGTTTATCGGACAGAGGAAACACCATATATTTT. Looking up the rest from reference TRBV28 and TRBJ1-3 gives the full variable domain: DVKVTQSSRYLVKRTGEKVFLECVQDMDHENMFWYRQDPGLGLRLIYFSYDVKMKEKGDIPEGYSVSREKKERFSLILESASTNQTSMYLCASSLSDRGNTIYFGEGSWLTVV.

This chain links TRBV5-1 with TRBJ2-5; 8 nucleotides line up with TRBD1. Germline assignment: CDR1 SGHRS and CDR2 YFSETQ. The CDR3 is made up of 15 amino acids. The V gene end was trimmed by 3 bases and the J gene end by 5 bases; junction bases not matched to a gene: 9. CDR3 amino acids: CASSSTTRQGETQYF. For the CDR3, the DNA is TGCGCCAGCAGCTCCACAACTCGACAGGGGGAGACCCAGTACTTC.

The gene calls are TRBV2 and TRBJ2-7; 9 bases are shared with TRBD1. CDR1 and CDR2 from the germline V gene are SNHLY and FYNNEI. This CDR3 is built from 13 residues. The trim removed 7 bases at V and 2 bases at J, leaving 3 bases unmatched. The CDR3 region has the DNA TGTGCCAGCATAGGGACAGGGACCTACGAGCAGTACTTC. This encodes CASIGTGTYEQYF.

The chain employs TRBV10-2 and TRBJ1-5; D is ambiguous. The CDR3 sequence is 14 residues long. CDR1 is WSHSY, CDR2 SAAADI, per germline. Trimming removed 5 bases at V and 0 bases at J, with 8 bases between. As DNA, the CDR3 is TGCGCCAGCAGTCGAGTAGATAGCAATCAGCCCCAGCATTTT. Its translation is CASSRVDSNQPQHF.

This clone was counted once. This chain uses TRBV19 with TRBJ2-1; 7 positions match TRBD2. Germline V CDR1 and CDR2: LNHDA, SQIVND (reference sequence). The ends lost 3 bases at V and 9 bases at J; junction bases unmatched: 8. The CDR3 is made up of 14 amino acids. CDR3 nucleotide sequence: TGTGCCAGTAGTATCCTTGATGGGGGGGGTGAGCAGTTCTTC. Translated: CASSILDGGGEQFF.

The chain recombines TRBV5-6 with TRBJ1-4; the D is unclear. Trimming left V 7 bases short and J 4 bases short, with 14 bases between. Germline V gene data show CDR1 as SGHDT and CDR2 as YYEEEE. This CDR3 region has 14 residues. The CDR3 DNA reads TGTGCCAGCGGCATGGGAGCGCTTAATGAAAAACTGTTTTTT. Residues: CASGMGALNEKLFF.

The chain joins TRBV5-1 to TRBJ2-7, with 7 positions matching TRBD2. Trimming took 4 bases from V and 7 from J; bases not matched to a gene: 8. Germline CDR1 SGHRS, CDR2 YFSETQ. The CDR3 consists of 13 residues. DNA of the CDR3: TGCGCCAGCAGCGCCCGGGAGGCGGGTGAGCAGTACTTC. Residues: CASSAREAGEQYF.

This clone was counted only a few times. The genes are TRBV27 and TRBJ2-6; D not resolved. The CDR3 consists of 17 residues. Germline assignment: CDR1 MNHEY and CDR2 SMNVEV (reference sequence). Trimming removed 1 base from V and 0 bases from J, with 10 bases in between. The CDR3 region is CASSLLAGISGANVLTF. The CDR3 nucleotides read TGTGCCAGCAGTTTATTAGCCGGAATCTCTGGGGCCAACGTCCTGACTTTC.

Comment on this clone: An end of the junction does not agree with germline; a read error may underlie this. The chain recombines TRBV27 with TRBJ2-3; 8 bases map to TRBD1. Germline values: CDR1 MNHEY, CDR2 SMNVEV (reference sequence). The CDR3 has 16 residues. The CDR3 reads CASRLWTGTSTDTQYF. CDR3 bases: TGTGCCAGCAGATTATGGACAGGGACTAGCACAGATACGCAGTATTTT.

This clone has more than one count but fewer than ten. The gene calls are TRBV6-5 and TRBJ2-7; TRBD2 matches at 8 bases. Germline loops: CDR1 MNHEY, CDR2 SVGAGI. The CDR3 covers 13 residues. V shed 6 bases, J shed 9 bases, and the junction held 10 bases outside the gene matches. CDR3 DNA: TGTGCCAGCAGCCCCGGGACTAGGATTTCGCAGTACTTC. This translates into CASSPGTRISQYF.

This clone was seen more than once but under ten times. The rearrangement links TRBV14 to TRBJ1-1; weak D call: TRBD1 (6 bases). The CDR3 contains 17 residues. The germline V gene encodes CDR1 SGHDN and CDR2 FVKESK. V shed 0 bases and J shed 1 base, with 15 bases lying between them. Written as DNA, the CDR3 is TGTGCCAGCAGCCAAGATCGGGCAGGGGTTTGGAACACTGAAGCTTTCTTT. This codes for CASSQDRAGVWNTEAFF.

The chain's CDR3 is CASSFATVGFEQFF. DNA for the CDR3: TGTGCCAGCAGCTTTGCCACAGTGGGTTTTGAGCAGTTCTTC. The rearrangement uses TRBV11-2 and TRBJ2-1; D not certain. This CDR3 is built from 14 residues. V lost 3 bases to trimming and J lost 9 bases, with 15 bases between them. Germline lookup yields CDR1 SGHAT and CDR2 FQNNGV.